The T cell receptor (beta chain) under discussion was sequenced for a study of CD8 T cells in ankylosing spondylitis. In its sample, this clonotype was seen a few times. As yet, its antigen is unknown. TCRdb reprocessed the 5' RACE reads with MiXCR, giving one entry per CDR3 protein. This sample carries roughly 350,000 distinct CDR3 sequences, 8% of them seen once, and the ten largest clones take roughly 15%. Findings and limits, study-wide: Disease-linked clones bore a CD8+ phenotype, appearing relatively rarely in peripheral blood. A TCR beta motif of fewer than ten highly homologous variants seemed to mark ankylosing spondylitis blood. Past studies reported some motif variants in reactive arthritis synovial fluid and blood. Disease-linked clones were reportedly significantly enriched in matched ankylosing spondylitis synovial fluid.

The CDR3 sequence is 12 residues long. Trimming took 7 bases from V and 2 from J, leaving 5 bases between them. Germline CDR1 ENHRY, CDR2 SYGVKD. This receptor was obtained from a male donor with ankylosing spondylitis. The chain joins TRBV10-3 to TRBJ2-2; D unresolved. The sequenced sample consisted of blood, either unsorted or a sorted T cell fraction (not recorded which). The CDR3 loop reads CAIKGNTGELFF. CDR3 nucleotide sequence: TGTGCCATCAAGGGAAACACCGGGGAGCTGTTTTTT.